This entry describes one TCR beta chain. Its specificity is unknown. The primer mix had 60 Vbeta and 13 Jbeta primers. Using immunoSEQ multiplex PCR, the repertoire was profiled, and TCRdb retains in-frame clones only, with some absent. The profile shows more than 40,000 clones, roughly 80% of them singletons. These data are taken from a study of cytomegalovirus exposure and HLA in healthy donors. General observations from the study: Being productive about 90% or about 30% of the time was typical of most TCR beta V segments in an earlier analysis. An analysis was carried out later, and it reportedly showed fewer N-insertions in an Asian-associated ancestry cluster than the approximately 700-donor mean.

As for the donors, each was a healthy bone marrow donor. V was pared by 3 bases and J by 4 bases, with 10 bases between. Germline CDR1 and CDR2: SEHNR and FQNEAQ (reference sequence). This CDR3 region has 14 residues. What was sequenced was PBMCs. The V gene is TRBV7-9, the J gene TRBJ2-1; unclear D gene. This receptor was identified in a middle-aged man in good health and CMV-seronegative. CDR3 nucleotides: TGTGCCAGCAGCTTGGGCGACGAGTACAATGAGCAGTTCTTC. As protein: CASSLGDEYNEQFF.